Given below is one T cell receptor (beta chain) in context. Original handling: Reference gene primer amplification yielded estimated nucleated cell counts. Assay used: immunoSEQ multiplex PCR; TCRdb lists only in-frame clones, some missing. V and J calls and clone size come straight from that table; D and trimming were deduced from the DNA. The table lists about 78,000 clones, 60% to 85% of them singletons. This entry comes from a study of blood T cell repertoires in COVID-19. Study information: Acute and convalescent COVID-19 samples came from the United States, Italy and Spain. PBMCs, B-cell-depleted T cells, or T cells provided the cDNA or gDNA that made up the material.

Germline-derived CDR1 and CDR2 are ENHRY and SYGVKD. Trimming removed 2 bases at V and 5 bases at J, with 15 bases between. CDR3 length: 15 residues. Material for sequencing was peripheral blood. The V gene is TRBV10-3, the J gene TRBJ1-2; D is undetermined. The receptor comes from a human donor in a cohort sampled during active COVID-19. The CDR3 region is CAISEPPQVQYGYTF. The CDR3 bases are TGTGCCATCAGTGAGCCGCCTCAAGTACAATATGGCTACACCTTC.